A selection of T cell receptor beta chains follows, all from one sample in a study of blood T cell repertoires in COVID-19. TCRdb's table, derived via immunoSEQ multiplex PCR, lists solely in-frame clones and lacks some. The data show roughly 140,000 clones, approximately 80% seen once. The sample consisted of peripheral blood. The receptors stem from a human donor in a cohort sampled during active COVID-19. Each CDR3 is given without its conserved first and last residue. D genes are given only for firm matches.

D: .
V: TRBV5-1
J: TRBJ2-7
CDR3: ASSLDSELTEQY

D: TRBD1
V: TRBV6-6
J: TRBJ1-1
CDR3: ASSDWTGGRTEAF

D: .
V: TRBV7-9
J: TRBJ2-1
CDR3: ASSLAGATDEQF

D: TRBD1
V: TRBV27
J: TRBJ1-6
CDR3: ASSPRGQGSYNSPLH

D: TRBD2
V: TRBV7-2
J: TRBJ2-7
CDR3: ASSRGLAGGSYEQY

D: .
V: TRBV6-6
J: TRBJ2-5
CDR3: ASSYSRLVARETQY

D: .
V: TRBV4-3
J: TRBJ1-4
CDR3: ASSHSYSLSNEKLF

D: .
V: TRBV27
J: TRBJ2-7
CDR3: ASSLRQAALEQY

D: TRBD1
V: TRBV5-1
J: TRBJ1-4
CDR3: ASSLDEGAGEKLF

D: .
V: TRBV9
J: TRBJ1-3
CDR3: ASSVQGQSGNTIY

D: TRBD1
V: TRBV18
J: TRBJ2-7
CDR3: ASSPIPTGLTYEQY

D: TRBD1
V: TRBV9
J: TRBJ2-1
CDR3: ASSPPPGQDLYEQF

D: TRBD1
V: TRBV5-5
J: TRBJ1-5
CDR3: ASSLSDRGHGQPQH

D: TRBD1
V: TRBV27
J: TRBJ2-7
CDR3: ASSPRGREQY

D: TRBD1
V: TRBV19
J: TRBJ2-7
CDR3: ASSLTGASHEQY

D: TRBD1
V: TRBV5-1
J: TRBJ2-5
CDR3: ASSLAGGVETQY

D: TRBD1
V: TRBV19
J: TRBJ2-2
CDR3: ASSIRDSWAGELF

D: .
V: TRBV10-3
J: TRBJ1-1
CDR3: AITPSFNLNTEAF

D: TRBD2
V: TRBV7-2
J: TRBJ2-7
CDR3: ASHRGTSAYEQY

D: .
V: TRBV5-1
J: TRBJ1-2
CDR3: ASSRDYGYT